Presented here are 5 T cell receptor beta chains from one specimen sequenced in a study of blood T cell repertoires in COVID-19. Sequencing was performed with immunoSEQ multiplex PCR; in TCRdb, only in-frame clones are kept and a portion is missing. The sample comprises roughly 380,000 clones, 85% of which are singletons, and around 3.4% rests with the top ten. The specimen was peripheral blood. The receptors originated from a woman between 18 and 29 years old with acute or convalescent COVID-19.

For this clone: Other DNA variants within this sample encode the same CDR3. The CDR3 coding sequence is TGCGCCAGCAGACGGACAGGGGGCGAGCTCGCGGGATACGAGCAGTACTTC. It is translated as CASRRTGGELAGYEQYF. The chain recombines TRBV10-2 with TRBJ2-7; the match to TRBD1 covers 11 bases. V trimming: 6 bases; J trimming: 4 bases; junction bases outside the gene matches: 14. The length of the CDR3 is 17 residues. The germline gives CDR1 WSHSY, CDR2 SAAADI.

The gene calls are TRBV2 and TRBJ1-1; unclear D gene. CDR1 is SNHLY, CDR2 FYNNEI, per germline. The CDR3 spans 13 residues. With 4 bases removed from V and 3 bases from J, the gap between germline ends came to 9 bases. The CDR3 reads CASSAMRDTEAFF. In DNA, the CDR3 is TGTGCCAGCAGTGCGATGAGGGACACTGAAGCTTTCTTT. Drawing the rest from reference TRBV2 and TRBJ1-1, the complete variable domain is EPEVTQTPSHQVTQMGQEVILRCVPISNHLYFYWYRQILGQKVEFLVSFYNNEISEKSEIFDDQFSVERPDGSNFTLKIRSTKLEDSAMYFCASSAMRDTEAFFGQGTRLTVV.

The chain joins TRBV27 to TRBJ2-7; possible D gene TRBD2, 5 bases. This CDR3 has 14 residues. Trimming stripped 3 bases from V and 2 bases from J, with 11 bases between. Germline-derived CDR1 and CDR2 are MNHEY and SMNVEV (reference sequence). CDR3 loop: CASSLSTGTYEQYF. The DNA for the CDR3 is TGTGCCAGCAGTTTGTCGACGGGGACCTACGAGCAGTACTTC.

This sequence joins TRBV30 and TRBJ1-2; possibly TRBD1 for D (5 bases). This CDR3 contains 13 residues. V lost 1 base and J lost 8, with 14 bases in between. The germline V gene has CDR1 GTSNPN and CDR2 SVGIG (reference sequence). The CDR3 nucleotides read TGTGCCTGGAGTGGCCTGTCGGGGGACGGCTACACCTTC. Its protein product is CAWSGLSGDGYTF.

V usage is TRBV19 and J usage is TRBJ2-5; D is possibly TRBD2 (5 bases). The V gene lost 10 bases and the J gene lost 2 bases, with 8 bases spanning the gap. This CDR3 contains 11 residues. Germline loops: CDR1 LNHDA, CDR2 SQIVND (reference sequence). The CDR3 DNA is TGTGCCACCCGGAGGCAAGAGACCCAGTACTTC. Translated: CATRRQETQYF. Supplemented by reference TRBV19 and TRBJ2-5, the full variable domain reads DGGITQSPKYLFRKEGQNVTLSCEQNLNHDAMYWYRQDPGQGLRLIYYSQIVNDFQKGDIAEGYSVSREKKESFPLTVTSAQKNPTAFYLCATRRQETQYFGPGTRLLVL.